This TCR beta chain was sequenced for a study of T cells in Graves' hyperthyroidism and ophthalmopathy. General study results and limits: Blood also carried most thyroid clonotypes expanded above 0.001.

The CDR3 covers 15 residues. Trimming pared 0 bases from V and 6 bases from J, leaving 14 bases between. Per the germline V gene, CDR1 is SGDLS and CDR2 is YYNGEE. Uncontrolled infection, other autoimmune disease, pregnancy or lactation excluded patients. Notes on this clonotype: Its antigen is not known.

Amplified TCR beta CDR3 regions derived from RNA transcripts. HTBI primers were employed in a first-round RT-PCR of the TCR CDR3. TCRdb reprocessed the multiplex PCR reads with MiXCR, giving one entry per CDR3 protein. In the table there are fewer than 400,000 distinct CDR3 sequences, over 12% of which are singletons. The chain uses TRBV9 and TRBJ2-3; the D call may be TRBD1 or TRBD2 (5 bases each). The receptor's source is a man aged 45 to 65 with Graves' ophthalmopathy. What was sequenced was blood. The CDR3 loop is CASSVGGRRQDTQYF. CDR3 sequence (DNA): TGTGCCAGCAGCGTAGGGGGACGTCGCCAGGATACGCAGTATTTT.